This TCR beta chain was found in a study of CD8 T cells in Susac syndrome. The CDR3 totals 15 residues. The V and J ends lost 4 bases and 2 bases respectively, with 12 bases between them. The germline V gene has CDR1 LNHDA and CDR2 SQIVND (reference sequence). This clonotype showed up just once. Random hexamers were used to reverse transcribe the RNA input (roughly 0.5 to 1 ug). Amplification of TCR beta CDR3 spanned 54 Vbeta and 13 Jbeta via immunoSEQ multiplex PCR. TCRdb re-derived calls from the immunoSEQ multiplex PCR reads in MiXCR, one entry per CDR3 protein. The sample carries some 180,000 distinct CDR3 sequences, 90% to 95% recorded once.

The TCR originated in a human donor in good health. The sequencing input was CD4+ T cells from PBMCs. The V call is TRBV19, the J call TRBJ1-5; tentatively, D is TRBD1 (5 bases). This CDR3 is CASSTTWGGNQPQHF. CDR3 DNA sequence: TGTGCCAGTAGTACCACTTGGGGGGGCAATCAGCCCCAGCATTTT.